These T cell receptor beta chains were read from a single sample in a study of blood T cells in healthy people across ages. MiXCR, applied by TCRdb to the 5' RACE reads, yields one record per CDR3 protein. The sample shows fewer than 600,000 distinct CDR3 sequences, 25% to 35% of them seen only once. These data also formed part of another study, on T cells of mothers and their children.

Sequencing was carried out using blood. The receptors here all came from a boy aged 2 to 10 in good health. Both conserved end residues are part of each CDR3. Fields, in order: J gene, V gene, clone size, D gene, CDR3 protein, CDR3 DNA. The D gene is left open where the match is weak. Size is stated for part of the rows, as once, few or many counts, or as a class when the clone is expanded.

>TRBJ1-5|TRBV20-1|few|NA
CSARPQNSNQPQHF
TGCAGTGCTAGGCCCCAGAATAGCAATCAGCCCCAGCATTTT
>TRBJ2-7|TRBV5-1|NA|NA
CASSLDYSDQYF
TGCGCCAGCAGCTTGGACTACTCCGACCAGTACTTC
>TRBJ1-1|TRBV11-2|NA|NA
CASSFRGDAEAFF
TGTGCCAGCAGCTTCCGGGGGGACGCTGAAGCTTTCTTT
>TRBJ2-3|TRBV7-2|NA|NA
CASSTVAAGLSTDTQYF
TGTGCCAGCAGCACCGTAGCGGCGGGGCTTAGCACAGATACGCAGTATTTT
>TRBJ1-2|TRBV2|NA|NA
CASSPDSARGYTF
TGTGCCAGCAGTCCCGACTCCGCTAGGGGCTACACCTTC
>TRBJ1-4|TRBV6-5|NA|NA
CASRPRPRGFGKLFF
TGTGCCAGCAGACCCAGACCACGGGGGTTCGGAAAACTGTTTTTT
>TRBJ2-1|TRBV29-1|NA|NA
CSVAGTSVNEQFF
TGCAGCGTCGCCGGGACTTCCGTCAATGAGCAGTTCTTC
>TRBJ1-1|TRBV6-1|NA|NA
CASSIQVSEAFF
TGTGCCAGCAGCATTCAGGTATCTGAAGCTTTCTTT
>TRBJ2-5|TRBV20-1|many|NA
CSARAGQASETQYF
TGCAGTGCTAGAGCGGGGCAAGCTTCGGAGACCCAGTACTTC
>TRBJ2-1|TRBV11-2|NA|NA
CASSLLVFEQFF
TGTGCCAGCAGCTTATTGGTCTTTGAGCAGTTCTTC
>TRBJ2-7|TRBV20-1|NA|NA
CSARARGFSSYEQYF
TGCAGTGCTAGAGCCAGGGGCTTTAGCTCCTACGAGCAGTACTTC
>TRBJ2-1|TRBV29-1|NA|NA
CSVVGTQSSYNEQFF
TGCAGCGTTGTCGGGACACAGAGCTCCTACAATGAGCAGTTCTTC
>TRBJ1-2|TRBV20-1|few|NA
CSASVGTGVGGYTF
TGCAGTGCTAGCGTCGGAACGGGGGTTGGAGGCTACACCTTC
>TRBJ2-5|TRBV6-1|few|NA
CASRGAEGGPLKVGTQYF
TGTGCCAGCAGGGGGGCAGAGGGAGGCCCACTGAAAGTAGGGACCCAGTACTTC
>TRBJ2-1|TRBV5-1|few|NA
CASSLTLGDEQFF
TGCGCCAGCAGCCTGACCCTAGGTGATGAGCAGTTCTTC
>TRBJ2-7|TRBV7-9|NA|NA
CAITNQGGIGYEQYF
TGTGCCATTACAAACCAAGGGGGTATCGGCTACGAGCAGTACTTC
>TRBJ1-2|TRBV7-9|few|NA
CASSSSGGGPNYGYTF
TGTGCCAGCAGCTCGTCCGGTGGGGGGCCTAACTATGGCTACACCTTC
>TRBJ1-5|TRBV11-2|NA|TRBD1
CASSQGAMDQPQHF
TGTGCCAGCAGCCAGGGGGCGATGGATCAGCCCCAGCATTTT
>TRBJ1-2|TRBV7-8|few|NA
CASSSDWGYGYTF
TGTGCCAGCAGCTCCGACTGGGGCTATGGCTACACCTTC
>TRBJ2-6|TRBV19|once|NA
CATYSPGANVLTF
TGTGCCACCTATTCCCCTGGGGCCAACGTCCTGACTTTC
>TRBJ1-6|TRBV5-1|NA|TRBD1
CASSSGQGHSPLHF
TGCGCCAGCAGCTCGGGACAGGGACATTCACCCCTCCACTTT
>TRBJ2-5|TRBV25-1|NA|NA
CASSDQGRSQETQYF
TGTGCCAGCAGTGACCAGGGGAGATCCCAAGAGACCCAGTACTTC
>TRBJ2-1|TRBV29-1|few|TRBD1
CSVEEDRVRNEQFF
TGCAGCGTTGAAGAAGACAGGGTGCGCAATGAGCAGTTCTTC